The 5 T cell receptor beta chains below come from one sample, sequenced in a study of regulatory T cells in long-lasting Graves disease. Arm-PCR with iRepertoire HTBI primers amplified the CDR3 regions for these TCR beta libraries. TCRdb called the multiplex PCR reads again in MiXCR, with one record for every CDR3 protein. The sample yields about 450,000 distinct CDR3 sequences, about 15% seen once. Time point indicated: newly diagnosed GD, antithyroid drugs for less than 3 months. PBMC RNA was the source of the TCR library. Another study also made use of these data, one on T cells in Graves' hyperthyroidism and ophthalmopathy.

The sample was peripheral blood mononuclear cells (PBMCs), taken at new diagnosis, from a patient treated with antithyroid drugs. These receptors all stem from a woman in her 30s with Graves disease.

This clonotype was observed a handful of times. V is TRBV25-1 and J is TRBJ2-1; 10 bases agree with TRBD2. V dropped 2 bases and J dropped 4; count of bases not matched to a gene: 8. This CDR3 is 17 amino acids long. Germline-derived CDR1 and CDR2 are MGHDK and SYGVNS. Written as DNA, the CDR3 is TGTGCCAGCAGTGAACCTAGCGGGAGAGGGGCTTACAATGAGCAGTTCTTC. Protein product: CASSEPSGRGAYNEQFF.

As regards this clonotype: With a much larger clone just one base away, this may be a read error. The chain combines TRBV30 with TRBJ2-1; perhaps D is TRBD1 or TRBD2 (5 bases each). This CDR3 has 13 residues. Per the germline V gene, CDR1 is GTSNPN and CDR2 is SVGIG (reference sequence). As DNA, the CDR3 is TGTGCCTGGAGTCGGGACCCGCACAATGACCAGTTCTTC. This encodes CAWSRDPHNDQFF.

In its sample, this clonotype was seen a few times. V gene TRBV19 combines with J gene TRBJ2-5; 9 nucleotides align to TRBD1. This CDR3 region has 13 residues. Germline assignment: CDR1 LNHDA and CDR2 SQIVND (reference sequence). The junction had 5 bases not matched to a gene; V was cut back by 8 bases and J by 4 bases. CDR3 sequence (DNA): TGTGCCAGTGGTGGGACAGGGCGAGAGACCCAGTACTTC. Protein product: CASGGTGRETQYF. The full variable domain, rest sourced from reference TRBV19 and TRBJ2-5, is DGGITQSPKYLFRKEGQNVTLSCEQNLNHDAMYWYRQDPGQGLRLIYYSQIVNDFQKGDIAEGYSVSREKKESFPLTVTSAQKNPTAFYLCASGGTGRETQYFGPGTRLLVL.

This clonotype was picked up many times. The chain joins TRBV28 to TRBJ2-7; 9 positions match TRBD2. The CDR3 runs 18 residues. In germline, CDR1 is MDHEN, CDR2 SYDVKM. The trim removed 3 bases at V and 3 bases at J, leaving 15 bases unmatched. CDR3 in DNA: TGTGCCAGCAGTTTGGAGGGCGGGAGGGCCTTGACTAGCTACGAGCAGTACTTC. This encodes CASSLEGGRALTSYEQYF. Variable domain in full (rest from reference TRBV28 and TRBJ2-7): DVKVTQSSRYLVKRTGEKVFLECVQDMDHENMFWYRQDPGLGLRLIYFSYDVKMKEKGDIPEGYSVSREKKERFSLILESASTNQTSMYLCASSLEGGRALTSYEQYFGPGTRLTVT.

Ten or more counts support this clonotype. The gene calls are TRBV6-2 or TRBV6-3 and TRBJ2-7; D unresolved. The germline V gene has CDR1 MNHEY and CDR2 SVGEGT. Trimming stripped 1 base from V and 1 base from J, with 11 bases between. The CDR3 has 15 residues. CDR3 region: CASSYYSARSYEQYF. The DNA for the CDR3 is TGTGCCAGCAGTTACTACTCAGCCCGATCCTACGAGCAGTACTTC.